The 31 T cell receptor beta chains listed next were all sequenced from one sample in a study of radiotherapy plus CTLA-4 blockade in lung cancer. This table comes from immunoSEQ multiplex PCR, and its TCRdb copy is limited to in-frame clones, with some not included. The table records roughly 54,000 clones, 70% to 85% of them present only once. The sample in question was peripheral blood, obtained from a patient treated with radiotherapy plus ipilimumab. Every receptor here comes from a human donor with non-small cell lung cancer who had a partial response to radiotherapy plus ipilimumab.

This clone came up a few times. V and J are TRBV29-1 and TRBJ1-1, with D maybe TRBD1 (6 bases). Between the trimmed V and J ends, which lost 3 bases and 4 bases, there was a span of 12 bases. The CDR3 runs to 13 residues. From germline, CDR1 is SQVTM and CDR2 ANQGSEA. The CDR3 reads CSVEQGRGTEAFF. Written as DNA, the CDR3 is TGCAGCGTTGAGCAGGGGAGAGGCACTGAAGCTTTCTTT.

This rearrangement joins TRBV6-1 to TRBJ1-1; D gene uncertain. V was trimmed by 10 bases and J by 11 bases, leaving 14 bases between them. The CDR3 sequence is 10 residues long. CDR1 and CDR2 (germline): MNHNS, SASEGT. CDR3 nucleotides: TGTGCCACCGTCCAGGTCGCGGCTTTCTTT. This gives the protein CATVQVAAFF.

This chain connects TRBV10-2 to TRBJ2-7, with 7 bases identical to TRBD1. This CDR3 is built from 14 residues. Germline V gives CDR1 WSHSY, CDR2 SAAADI. V shed 2 bases, J shed 3 bases, and the junction held 4 bases outside the gene matches. The DNA of the CDR3 is TGCGCCAGCAGTGAGGGACAGGCGGTCTACGAGCAGTACTTC. Translation gives CASSEGQAVYEQYF.

The chain recombines TRBV7-7 with TRBJ2-3; 9 bases match TRBD2. In germline, CDR1 is SSHAT, CDR2 FNYEAQ (reference sequence). This CDR3 is built from 15 residues. Losses at the gene ends were 5 bases for V and 4 bases for J; bases not matched to a gene: 7. CDR3 sequence (DNA): TGTGCCAGCAGCAATAGCGGGGGAGTTGCAGATACGCAGTATTTT. Residues: CASSNSGGVADTQYF.

The chain is built from TRBV5-4 and TRBJ2-5; TRBD2 aligns across 7 bases. This CDR3 is built from 17 residues. The V gene's germline CDR1 is SGHNT and CDR2 YYREEE (reference sequence). The V gene end was trimmed by 0 bases and the J gene end by 5 bases; junction bases not matched to a gene: 13. In nucleotides, the CDR3 is TGTGCCAGCAGCTTGGATTTGCGGGGGATAGGAAGGGAGACCCAGTACTTC. It translates to CASSLDLRGIGRETQYF.

This chain uses TRBV30 with TRBJ1-2, with a tentative D call TRBD1 (6 bases). Trimming shortened V by 4 bases and J by 7 bases, and 22 bases separated the two germline ends. From germline, CDR1 is GTSNPN and CDR2 SVGIG (reference sequence). The CDR3 has 15 amino acids. In nucleotides, the CDR3 is TGTGCCTGGACCCCACTAACCGGGGGGGCGCTTGGCTACACCTTC. Residues: CAWTPLTGGALGYTF.

The chain uses TRBV15 and TRBJ1-1; TRBD1 aligns across 8 bases. CDR3 length: 15 amino acids. The V gene end was trimmed by 1 base and the J gene end by 1 base; junction bases not matched to a gene: 2. The germline gives CDR1 LNHNV, CDR2 YYDKDF (reference sequence). CDR3 residues: CATSRGQGKNTEAFF. The DNA of the CDR3 is TGTGCCACCAGCAGAGGACAGGGGAAGAACACTGAAGCTTTCTTT.

The genes are TRBV10-3 and TRBJ2-2, with TRBD1 identical over 8 bases. V was pared by 1 base and J by 5 bases, with 6 bases of the junction left unmatched. The CDR3 spans 16 residues. Germline values: CDR1 ENHRY, CDR2 SYGVKD. The CDR3 here is CAISELYRGETGELFF. The CDR3 DNA sequence: TGTGCCATCAGTGAGTTGTACAGGGGGGAGACCGGGGAGCTGTTTTTT.

The chain combines TRBV5-4 with TRBJ2-4; 9 bases match TRBD1. Per the germline V gene, CDR1 is SGHNT and CDR2 is YYREEE (reference sequence). V lost 4 bases, J lost 10 bases, and 3 bases stayed unmatched. The CDR3 is 12 residues long. CDR3 sequence (DNA): TGTGCCAGCAGCGTGGGACAGGGAATTCAGTACTTC. This gives the protein CASSVGQGIQYF.

The chain links TRBV6-5 to TRBJ1-1, with a possible D match to TRBD1 (5 bases). CDR1 and CDR2 (germline): MNHEY, SVGAGI. V was clipped by 0 bases and J by 1 base, with 9 bases between them. CDR3 length: 15 residues. CDR3 in amino acids: CASSYSTVPNTEAFF. The CDR3 DNA reads TGTGCCAGCAGTTACTCGACAGTACCGAACACTGAAGCTTTCTTT.

J is TRBJ2-1 and V is TRBV7-3, with 12 bases fitting TRBD2. The CDR3 consists of 15 residues. The germline V gene encodes CDR1 SGHTA and CDR2 FQGTGA. V was clipped by 5 bases and J by 9 bases; unmatched bases: 8. This chain's CDR3 is CASSPSSGGGFEQFF. The CDR3 nucleotides are TGTGCCAGCAGCCCTTCTAGCGGGGGGGGCTTTGAGCAGTTCTTC.

For this clone: Other DNA sequences in the sample encode the same CDR3. This chain joins TRBV28 and TRBJ1-1; D ambiguous. Germline CDR1 reads MDHEN; CDR2 reads SYDVKM. This CDR3 is built from 11 residues. V lost 6 bases and J lost 8, with 10 bases in between. CDR3 DNA sequence: TGTGCCAGCAGGGGGAGGCCGGAAGCTTTCTTT. Protein: CASRGRPEAFF.

V gene TRBV19 combines with J gene TRBJ2-1; possible D gene TRBD2, 6 bases. This CDR3 spans 14 amino acids. With 5 bases removed from V and 3 bases from J, the gap between germline ends came to 11 bases. CDR1 is LNHDA and CDR2 is SQIVND in the germline V gene (reference sequence). CDR3 nucleotides: TGTGCCAGTAGTCCCCTCGGGGGCTACAATGAGCAGTTCTTC. This encodes CASSPLGGYNEQFF.

This clone was detected once. This chain links TRBV27 with TRBJ2-1; maybe TRBD1 (6 bases). V lost 5 bases and J lost 0, with 14 bases in between. In germline, CDR1 is MNHEY, CDR2 SMNVEV (reference sequence). CDR3 size: 16 residues. The CDR3 DNA is TGTGCCAGCAGTCCGTACAGGGCCAGCTCCTACAATGAGCAGTTCTTC. This gives the protein CASSPYRASSYNEQFF.

The rearrangement links TRBV23-1 to TRBJ2-5; D is perhaps TRBD2 (7 bases). TRBV23-1 is an ORF, and what it does is uncertain. This CDR3 comprises 19 residues. Trimming took 3 bases from V and 2 from J, leaving 25 bases between them. Here the CDR3 reads CASSHPRGRVPPDQETQYF. For the CDR3, the DNA is TGCGCCAGCAGTCACCCGCGGGGGCGGGTACCACCGGATCAAGAGACCCAGTACTTC.

This sequence joins TRBV9 and TRBJ1-4; 12 bases fit TRBD1. CDR3 length: 17 residues. Trimming removed 0 bases from V and 8 bases from J; junction bases left unmatched: 8. CDR1 is SGDLS and CDR2 is YYNGEE in the germline V gene. CDR3: CASSVGLGQGAREKLFF. The CDR3 DNA is TGTGCCAGCAGCGTAGGCTTGGGACAGGGGGCGAGGGAAAAACTGTTTTTT.

This clone has more than one count but fewer than ten. The chain employs TRBV11-3 and TRBJ1-1; D may be TRBD1 (6 bases). The CDR3 length is 13 residues. V was clipped by 3 bases and J by 4 bases, with 9 bases between them. Germline V gene data show CDR1 as SGHNT and CDR2 as YENEEA. In nucleotides, the CDR3 is TGTGCCAGCAGCTTGGGCAGGGGCACTGAAGCTTTCTTT. Translation gives CASSLGRGTEAFF.

This clone was detected once. The genes are TRBV9 and TRBJ1-1, with D unclear. This CDR3 comprises 14 residues. Trimming cost V 3 bases and J 3 bases, with 12 bases left between them. The germline CDR1 and CDR2 sequences are SGDLS and YYNGEE. CDR3 nucleotide sequence: TGTGCCAGCAGCGCAAGAGGGAAGGACACTGAAGCTTTCTTT. Its translation is CASSARGKDTEAFF.

J is TRBJ2-1 and V is TRBV27; TRBD1 matches 7 bases. Unmatched junction bases numbered 2, after V lost 6 bases and J lost 0 bases. The germline gives CDR1 MNHEY, CDR2 SMNVEV (reference sequence). The CDR3 runs 14 residues. For the CDR3, the DNA is TGTGCCAGCAGAGCAGGGGGCTCCTACAATGAGCAGTTCTTC. Residues: CASRAGGSYNEQFF.

In its sample, this clone is medium-sized. J is TRBJ1-2 and V is TRBV6-1, with unresolved D. Germline CDR1 is MNHNS and CDR2 is SASEGT. The CDR3 totals 14 residues. V lost 4 bases, J lost 6 bases, and 15 bases lay in between. CDR3 DNA sequence: TGTGCCAGCAGTGCGCGGGAGGGCTGGCATGGCTACACCTTC. Its translation is CASSAREGWHGYTF.

Relative to its sample, this clone is medium-sized (0.01 to 0.1%). This chain links TRBV2 with TRBJ2-6, with 9 bases identical to TRBD2. J was trimmed by 0 bases and V by 2 bases; bases with no gene match: 2. This CDR3 has 17 residues. Germline V gene lookup returns CDR1 SNHLY and CDR2 FYNNEI. CDR3 nucleotide sequence: TGTGCCAGCAGTGAAACGCGGGGGGGCTCTGGGGCCAACGTCCTGACTTTC. This codes for CASSETRGGSGANVLTF.

The genes are TRBV6-5 and TRBJ1-5, with D unresolved. V was clipped by 5 bases and J by 12 bases, with 17 bases between them. The CDR3 contains 13 residues. From germline, CDR1 is MNHEY and CDR2 SVGAGI. The CDR3 DNA sequence: TGTGCCAGCAGTCATAAGGAGGGTTGGGTCCAGCATTTT. Translated: CASSHKEGWVQHF.

The chain joins TRBV5-4 to TRBJ1-2; 12 positions match TRBD1. Germline CDR1 is SGHNT and CDR2 is YYREEE (reference sequence). This CDR3 spans 17 amino acids. V was clipped by 5 bases and J by 3 bases; unmatched bases: 11. CDR3 protein: CASRNRGQGAGDYGYTF. CDR3 in DNA: TGTGCCAGCAGGAACCGGGGACAGGGGGCCGGCGACTATGGCTACACCTTC.

The CDR3 is CASSPDGTGGSEQYF. In nucleotides, the CDR3 is TGCGCCAGCAGCCCGGATGGGACAGGGGGGAGCGAGCAGTACTTC. The chain combines TRBV5-1 with TRBJ2-7, with 11 bases aligning to TRBD1. Per germline, CDR1 SGHRS and CDR2 YFSETQ. This CDR3 has 15 amino acids. The trim removed 4 bases at V and 6 bases at J, leaving 9 bases unmatched.

The chain recombines TRBV5-6 with TRBJ1-2; no definite D call. The V end was cut by 0 bases, the J end by 1 base, with 4 bases between. The CDR3 covers 13 residues. In germline, CDR1 is SGHDT, CDR2 YYEEEE. CDR3 amino acids: CASSLGSNYGYTF. For the CDR3, the DNA is TGTGCCAGCAGCTTGGGCAGTAACTATGGCTACACCTTC.

In this sample, this clone turned up once. The chain combines TRBV7-9 with TRBJ2-5, with D perhaps matching TRBD1 (5 bases). The V and J ends lost 0 bases and 5 bases respectively, with 13 bases between them. This CDR3 has 15 residues. From germline, CDR1 is SEHNR and CDR2 FQNEAQ (reference sequence). In DNA form, the CDR3 reads TGTGCCAGCAGCTTAGCGTCTGGGGCCTTCGAGACCCAGTACTTC. The encoded protein is CASSLASGAFETQYF.

The chain combines TRBV6-5 with TRBJ1-1; TRBD1 might be the D (6 bases). Germline V CDR1 and CDR2: MNHEY, SVGAGI. The length of the CDR3 is 15 residues. The V gene lost 7 bases and the J gene lost 4 bases, with 19 bases spanning the gap. This CDR3 reads CASTPVGGAPTEAFF. In nucleotides, the CDR3 is TGTGCCAGCACCCCCGTTGGGGGGGCGCCCACTGAAGCTTTCTTT.

A note on this clone: One junction end does not reproduce the germline sequence, and a read error may be involved. V usage is TRBV6-5 and J usage is TRBJ2-7, with 11 bases fitting TRBD1. This CDR3 contains 14 residues. The V gene's germline CDR1 is MNHEY and CDR2 SVGAGI. The CDR3 nucleotides are TGTGCCGGCAGCGGGACAGGGGGTGGTAACGAGCAGTACTTC. Amino acid sequence: CAGSGTGGGNEQYF.

The chain employs TRBV5-4 and TRBJ1-1, with 9 bases matching TRBD1. The V and J ends lost 4 bases and 6 bases, in that order; junction bases with no gene match: 7. CDR3 length: 14 residues. Germline V lookup: CDR1 SGHNT, CDR2 YYREEE (reference sequence). CDR3 coding DNA: TGTGCCAGCAGCCCTGGACAGGGGCGACCTGAAGCTTTCTTT. Translation: CASSPGQGRPEAFF.

J is TRBJ2-7 and V is TRBV15; weak D call: TRBD1 (5 bases). The CDR3 consists of 15 residues. Germline V lookup: CDR1 LNHNV, CDR2 YYDKDF (reference sequence). V lost 0 bases and J lost 0, with 9 bases in between. CDR3: CATSREQVNSYEQYF. CDR3 DNA: TGTGCCACCAGCAGAGAACAGGTTAACTCCTACGAGCAGTACTTC.

This clone was observed a handful of times. The chain couples TRBV19 to TRBJ2-7, with D perhaps matching TRBD2 (6 bases). This CDR3 is 13 amino acids long. The germline V gene has CDR1 LNHDA and CDR2 SQIVND (reference sequence). V was cut by 4 bases and J by 1 base, with 8 bases left in between. CDR3 sequence: CASSTGGSYEQYF. The DNA for the CDR3 is TGTGCCAGTAGTACTGGGGGGTCCTACGAGCAGTACTTC.